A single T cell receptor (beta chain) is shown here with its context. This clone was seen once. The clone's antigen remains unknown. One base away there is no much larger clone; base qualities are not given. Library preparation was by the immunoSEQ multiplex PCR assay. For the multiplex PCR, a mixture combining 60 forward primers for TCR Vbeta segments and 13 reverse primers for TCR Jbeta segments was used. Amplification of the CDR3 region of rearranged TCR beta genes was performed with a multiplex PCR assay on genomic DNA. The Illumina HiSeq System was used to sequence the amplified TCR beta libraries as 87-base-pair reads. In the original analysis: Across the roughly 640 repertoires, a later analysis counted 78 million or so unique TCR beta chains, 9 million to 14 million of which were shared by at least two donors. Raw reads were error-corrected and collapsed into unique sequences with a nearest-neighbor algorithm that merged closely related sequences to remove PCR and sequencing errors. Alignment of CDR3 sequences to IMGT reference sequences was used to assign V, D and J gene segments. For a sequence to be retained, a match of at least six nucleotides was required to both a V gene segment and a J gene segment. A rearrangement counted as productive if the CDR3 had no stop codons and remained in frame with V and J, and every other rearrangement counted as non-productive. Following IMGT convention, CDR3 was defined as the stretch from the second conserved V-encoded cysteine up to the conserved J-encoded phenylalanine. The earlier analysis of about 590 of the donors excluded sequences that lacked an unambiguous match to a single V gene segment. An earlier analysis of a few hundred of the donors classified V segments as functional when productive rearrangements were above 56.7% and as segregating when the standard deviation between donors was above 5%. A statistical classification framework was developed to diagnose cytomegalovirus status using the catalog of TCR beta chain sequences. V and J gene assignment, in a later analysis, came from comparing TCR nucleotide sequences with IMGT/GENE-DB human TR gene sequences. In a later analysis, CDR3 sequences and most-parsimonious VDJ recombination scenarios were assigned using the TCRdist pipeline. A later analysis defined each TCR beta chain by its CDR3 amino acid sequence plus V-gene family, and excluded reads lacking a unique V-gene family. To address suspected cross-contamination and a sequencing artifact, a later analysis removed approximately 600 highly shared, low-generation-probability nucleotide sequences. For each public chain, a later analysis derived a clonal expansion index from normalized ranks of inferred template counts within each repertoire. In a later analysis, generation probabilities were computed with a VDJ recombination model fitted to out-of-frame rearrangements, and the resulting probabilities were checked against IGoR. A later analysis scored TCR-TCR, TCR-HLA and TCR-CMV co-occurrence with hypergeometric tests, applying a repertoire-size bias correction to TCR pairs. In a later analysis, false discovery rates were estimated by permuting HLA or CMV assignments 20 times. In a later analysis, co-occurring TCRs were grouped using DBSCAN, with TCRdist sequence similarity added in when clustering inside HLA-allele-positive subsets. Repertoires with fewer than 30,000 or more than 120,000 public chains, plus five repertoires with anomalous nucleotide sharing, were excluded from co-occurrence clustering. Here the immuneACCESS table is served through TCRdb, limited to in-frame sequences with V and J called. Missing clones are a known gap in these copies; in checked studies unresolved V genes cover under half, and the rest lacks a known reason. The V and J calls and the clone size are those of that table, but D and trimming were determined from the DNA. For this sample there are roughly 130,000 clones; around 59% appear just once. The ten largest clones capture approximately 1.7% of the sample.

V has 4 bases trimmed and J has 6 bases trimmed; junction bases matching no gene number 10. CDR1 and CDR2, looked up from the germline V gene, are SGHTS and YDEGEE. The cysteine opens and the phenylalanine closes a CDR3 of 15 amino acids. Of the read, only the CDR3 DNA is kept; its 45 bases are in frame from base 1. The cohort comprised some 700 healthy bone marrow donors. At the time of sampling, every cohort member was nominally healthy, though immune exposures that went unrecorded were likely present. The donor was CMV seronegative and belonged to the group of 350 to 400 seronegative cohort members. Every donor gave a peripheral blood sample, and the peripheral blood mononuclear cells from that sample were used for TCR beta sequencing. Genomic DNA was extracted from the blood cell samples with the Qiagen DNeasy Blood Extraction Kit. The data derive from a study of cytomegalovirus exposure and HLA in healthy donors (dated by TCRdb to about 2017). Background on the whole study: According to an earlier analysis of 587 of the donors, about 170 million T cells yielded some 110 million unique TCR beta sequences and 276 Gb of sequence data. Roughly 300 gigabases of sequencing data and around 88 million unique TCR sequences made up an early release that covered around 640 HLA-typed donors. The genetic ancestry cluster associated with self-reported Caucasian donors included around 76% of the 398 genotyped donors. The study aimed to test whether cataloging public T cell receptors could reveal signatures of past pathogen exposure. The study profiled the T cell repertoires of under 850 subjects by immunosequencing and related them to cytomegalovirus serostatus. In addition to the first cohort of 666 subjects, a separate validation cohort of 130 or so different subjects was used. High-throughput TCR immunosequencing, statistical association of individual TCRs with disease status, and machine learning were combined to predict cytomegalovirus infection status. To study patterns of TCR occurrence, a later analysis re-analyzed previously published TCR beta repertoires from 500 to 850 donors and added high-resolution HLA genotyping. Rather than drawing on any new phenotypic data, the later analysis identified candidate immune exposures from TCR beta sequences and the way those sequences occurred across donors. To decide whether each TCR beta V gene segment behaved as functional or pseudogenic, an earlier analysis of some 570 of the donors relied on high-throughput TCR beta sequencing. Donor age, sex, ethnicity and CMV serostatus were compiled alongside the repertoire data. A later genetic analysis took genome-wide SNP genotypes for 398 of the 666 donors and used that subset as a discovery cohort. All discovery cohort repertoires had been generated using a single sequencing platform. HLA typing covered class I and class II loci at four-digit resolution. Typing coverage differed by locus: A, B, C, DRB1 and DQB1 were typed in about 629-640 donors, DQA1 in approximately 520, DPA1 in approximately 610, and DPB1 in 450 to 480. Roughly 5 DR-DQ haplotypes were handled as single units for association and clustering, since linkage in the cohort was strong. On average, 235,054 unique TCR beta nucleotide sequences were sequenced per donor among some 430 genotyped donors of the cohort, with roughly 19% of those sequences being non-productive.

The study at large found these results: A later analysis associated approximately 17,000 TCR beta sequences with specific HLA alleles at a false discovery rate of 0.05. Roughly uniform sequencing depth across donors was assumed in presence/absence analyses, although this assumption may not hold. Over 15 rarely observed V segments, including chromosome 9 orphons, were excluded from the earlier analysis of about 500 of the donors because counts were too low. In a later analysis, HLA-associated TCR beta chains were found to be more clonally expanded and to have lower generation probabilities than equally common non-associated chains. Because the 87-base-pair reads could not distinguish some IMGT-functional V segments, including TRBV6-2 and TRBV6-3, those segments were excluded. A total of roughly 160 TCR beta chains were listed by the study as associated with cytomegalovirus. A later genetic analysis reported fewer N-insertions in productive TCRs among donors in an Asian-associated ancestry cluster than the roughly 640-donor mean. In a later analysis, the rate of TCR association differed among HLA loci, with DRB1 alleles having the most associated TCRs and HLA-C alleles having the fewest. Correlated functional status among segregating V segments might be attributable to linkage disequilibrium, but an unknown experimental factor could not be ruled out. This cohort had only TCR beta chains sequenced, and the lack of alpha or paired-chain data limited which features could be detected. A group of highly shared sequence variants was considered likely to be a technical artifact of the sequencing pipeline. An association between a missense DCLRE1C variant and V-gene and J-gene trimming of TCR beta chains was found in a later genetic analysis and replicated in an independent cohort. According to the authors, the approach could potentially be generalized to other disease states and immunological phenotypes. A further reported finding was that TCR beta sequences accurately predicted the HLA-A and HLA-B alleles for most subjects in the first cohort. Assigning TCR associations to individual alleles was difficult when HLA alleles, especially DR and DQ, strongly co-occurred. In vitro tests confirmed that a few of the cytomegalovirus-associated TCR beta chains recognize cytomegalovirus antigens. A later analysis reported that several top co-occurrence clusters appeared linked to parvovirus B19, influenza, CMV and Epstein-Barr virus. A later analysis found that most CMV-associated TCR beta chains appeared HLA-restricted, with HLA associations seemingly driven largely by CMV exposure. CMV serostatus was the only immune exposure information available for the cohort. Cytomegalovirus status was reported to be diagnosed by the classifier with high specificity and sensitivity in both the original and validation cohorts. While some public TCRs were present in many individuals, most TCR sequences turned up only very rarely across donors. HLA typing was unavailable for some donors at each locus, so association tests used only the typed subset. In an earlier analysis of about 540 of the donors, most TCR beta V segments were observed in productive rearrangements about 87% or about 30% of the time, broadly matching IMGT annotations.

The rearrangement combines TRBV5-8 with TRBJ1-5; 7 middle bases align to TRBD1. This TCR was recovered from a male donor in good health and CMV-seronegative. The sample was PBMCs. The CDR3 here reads CASSSFQGVAQPQHF. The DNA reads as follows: TGTGCCAGCAGCAGCTTCCAGGGGGTGGCTCAGCCCCAGCATTTT. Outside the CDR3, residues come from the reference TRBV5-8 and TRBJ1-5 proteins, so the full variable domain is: EAGVTQSPTHLIKTRGQQATLRCSPISGHTSVYWYQQALGLGLQFLLWYDEGEERNRGNFPPRFSGRQFPNYSSELNVNALELEDSALYLCASSSFQGVAQPQHFGDGTRLSIL.